This TCR beta chain was captured in a study of T cell changes during pregnancy in multiple sclerosis. Only a few counts were recorded for this clone. Germline V gene data show CDR1 as SGHAT and CDR2 as FQNNGV. This CDR3 is built from 17 residues. V was cut by 3 bases and J by 0 bases, with 15 bases left in between. The method was immunoSEQ multiplex PCR; TCRdb's version includes in-frame clones alone and lacks a portion of them. The sample records about 33,000 clones, roughly nine tenths being singletons. The receptor comes from a female donor in good health, enrolled as a control in a pregnancy study. The chain uses TRBV11-2 and TRBJ1-3; tentative D call: TRBD1 (5 bases). The specimen comprised CD4+ T cells from peripheral blood mononuclear cells, sampled in the third trimester of pregnancy. The CDR3 coding sequence is TGTGCCAGCAGCTTGGGAACAGGCCTACTCTCTGGAAACACCATATATTTT. This codes for CASSLGTGLLSGNTIYF.